This T cell receptor beta chain originates from a study of T cell repertoires in cytomegalovirus infection. The overall study: Public signatures in TCR beta pointed to CMV infection and matching HLA type.

This clonotype has a count of ten or more. TCRdb processed the reads anew with MiXCR; each CDR3 protein has one entry. The sample shows around 450,000 distinct CDR3 sequences, about 10% of them seen only once. The CDR3 is 15 residues long. Germline V gene sequence: CDR1 SGHTA, CDR2 FQGTGA. Trimming removed 5 bases from V and 4 bases from J, with 17 bases in between. The receptor comes from a human donor in good health (CMV status not recorded). Some clones in this sample may be carry-over from other donors' samples. Sequencing was carried out using PBMCs. The rearrangement links TRBV7-3 to TRBJ1-2; D is possibly TRBD1 (6 bases). This CDR3 is CASSPAGGAGYGYTF. The CDR3 DNA follows: TGTGCCAGCAGCCCCGCGGGGGGCGCTGGCTATGGCTACACCTTC.